Below, 23 T cell receptor beta chains from the same sample are listed, as sequenced in a study of CD8 T cells in ankylosing spondylitis. Each CDR3 protein is one row after TCRdb ran MiXCR on the 5' RACE reads. The data hold roughly 190,000 distinct CDR3 sequences, with 9.5% to 15% observed a single time. Sequences were obtained from blood, either unsorted or a sorted T cell fraction (not recorded which). The receptors come from a male donor with ankylosing spondylitis or in good health (not recorded which).

The CDR3, as DNA: TGTGCCAGCAGCCCCGAAGGCTTTAGCACAGATACGCAGTATTTT. It encodes CASSPEGFSTDTQYF. This sequence joins TRBV7-2 and TRBJ2-3, with D unclear. In germline, CDR1 is SGHTA, CDR2 FQGNSA. Trimming cost V 5 bases and J 0 bases, with 12 bases left between them. This CDR3 is built from 15 residues.

The CDR3 bases are TGCGCCAGCAGCCAGGACAGGGGGCAGGGATCGACCCAGTACTTC. Its protein product is CASSQDRGQGSTQYF. This chain joins TRBV4-1 and TRBJ2-5, with 11 positions matching TRBD1. Germline assignment: CDR1 MGHRA and CDR2 YSYEKL. The CDR3 is 15 residues long. Trimming cost V 3 bases and J 7 bases; bases outside gene matches: 7.

The chain joins TRBV7-9 to TRBJ1-5; D remains ambiguous. The CDR3 length is 13 residues. Germline CDR1 and CDR2: SEHNR and FQNEAQ (reference sequence). V gave up 8 bases and J gave up 7 bases, with 15 bases separating them. The CDR3 is CASLLGKRQPQHF. CDR3 nucleotide sequence: TGTGCCAGCTTACTGGGGAAGCGGCAGCCCCAGCATTTT.

The CDR3 here is CASSPRSAGDTQYF. The CDR3 nucleotides are TGTGCCAGCAGCCCGCGATCTGCAGGGGATACGCAGTATTTT. This rearrangement joins TRBV13 to TRBJ2-3, with a weak D call TRBD1 (5 bases). CDR3 length equals 14 residues. Per germline, CDR1 PRHDT and CDR2 FYEKMQ (reference sequence). Trimming took off 5 bases at V and 6 bases at J, with 15 bases between the two ends. Filled out from reference TRBV13 and TRBJ2-3, the complete variable domain reads AAGVIQSPRHLIKEKRETATLKCYPIPRHDTVYWYQQGPGQDPQFLISFYEKMQSDKGSIPDRFSAQQFSDYHSELNMSSLELGDSALYFCASSPRSAGDTQYFGPGTRLTVL.

This clonotype turned up a few times. The chain recombines TRBV5-6 with TRBJ2-3; 8 nucleotides agree with TRBD2. V was clipped by 0 bases and J by 1 base; unmatched bases: 4. This CDR3 contains 16 residues. Germline CDR1 reads SGHDT; CDR2 reads YYEEEE. The CDR3 DNA is TGTGCCAGCAGCTTGGAACGGGGGGGCGGCACAGATACGCAGTATTTT. Translated: CASSLERGGGTDTQYF.

The table lists this clonotype with a count of one. This chain joins TRBV29-1 and TRBJ1-2; no definite D call. CDR1 SQVTM and CDR2 ANQGSEA come from the germline V gene. The CDR3 has 13 residues. The V end lost 0 bases, the J end lost 6 bases, and 11 bases lay between the germline ends. This CDR3 reads CSVEDHPGNGYTF. The CDR3, as DNA: TGCAGCGTTGAAGATCACCCGGGGAATGGCTACACCTTC. Full variable domain (remainder filled in from reference TRBV29-1 and TRBJ1-2): SAVISQKPSRDICQRGTSLTIQCQVDSQVTMMFWYRQQPGQSLTLIATANQGSEATYESGFVIDKFPISRPNLTFSTLTVSNMSPEDSSIYLCSVEDHPGNGYTFGSGTRLTVV.

This clonotype was counted between two and nine times. V gene TRBV28 combines with J gene TRBJ2-7, with a weak D call TRBD2 (5 bases). Germline V gene sequence: CDR1 MDHEN, CDR2 SYDVKM. The CDR3 has 12 residues. With 0 bases removed from V and 6 bases from J, the gap between germline ends came to 6 bases. The CDR3 coding sequence is TGTGCCAGCAGTTTATGGGACTCCGAGCAGTACTTC. This encodes CASSLWDSEQYF.

CDR3 amino acids: CASSTSKLYNEQFF. For the CDR3, the DNA is TGTGCCAGCAGCACGTCTAAGCTTTACAATGAGCAGTTCTTC. V is TRBV9 and J is TRBJ2-1; D is unclear. CDR3 size: 14 residues. V lost 4 bases and J 4 bases, leaving 12 bases between the germline ends. The germline CDR1 and CDR2 sequences are SGDLS and YYNGEE.

This clonotype was seen many times. The DNA of the CDR3 is TGTGCCATCAGTGATCCTGACAAAGACAGCTACGAGCAGTACTTC. Its protein is CAISDPDKDSYEQYF. The chain is built from TRBV10-3 and TRBJ2-7; D possibly corresponds to TRBD1 (5 bases). The germline gives CDR1 ENHRY, CDR2 SYGVKD. The CDR3 loop spans 15 amino acids. With 3 bases removed from V and 3 bases from J, the gap between germline ends came to 15 bases.

This clonotype was picked up many times. This chain uses TRBV27 with TRBJ2-2, with 10 bases matching TRBD2. The CDR3 length is 16 residues. Per germline, CDR1 MNHEY and CDR2 SMNVEV (reference sequence). The ends lost 4 bases at V and 4 bases at J; junction bases unmatched: 6. The CDR3 is CASSSPAGGSTGELFF. CDR3 in DNA: TGTGCCAGCAGTTCTCCAGCGGGAGGGAGCACCGGGGAGCTGTTTTTT.

The chain links TRBV30 to TRBJ2-3; 8 bases align to TRBD2. The CDR3 sequence is 15 residues long. With V trimmed by 4 bases and J by 5 bases, 11 bases remained unmatched. Germline V CDR1 and CDR2: GTSNPN, SVGIG (reference sequence). CDR3: CAWTWEAGAIDTQYF. The DNA for the CDR3 is TGTGCCTGGACCTGGGAAGCGGGAGCAATAGATACGCAGTATTTT. Complete variable domain (other parts from reference TRBV30 and TRBJ2-3): SQTIHQWPATLVQPVGSPLSLECTVEGTSNPNLYWYRQAAGRGLQLLFYSVGIGQISSEVPQNLSASRPQDRQFILSSKKLLLSDSGFYLCAWTWEAGAIDTQYFGPGTRLTVL.

This clonotype came up many times. V is TRBV9 and J is TRBJ2-1, with TRBD2 matching 12 bases. The CDR3 runs 15 residues. Looked up from germline, CDR1 is SGDLS and CDR2 is YYNGEE. The ends lost 4 bases at V and 3 bases at J; junction bases unmatched: 2. CDR3: CASSPTSGSYNEQFF. The CDR3 DNA sequence: TGTGCCAGCAGCCCGACTAGCGGGAGCTACAATGAGCAGTTCTTC.

The chain has TRBV6-5 and TRBJ2-3; D is ambiguous. This CDR3 is 16 amino acids long. V dropped 0 bases and J dropped 3 bases, with 13 bases sitting between them. Germline CDR1 is MNHEY and CDR2 is SVGAGI. The CDR3 DNA reads TGTGCCAGCAGTTACTCCCCTTTGACGAGGACAGATACGCAGTATTTT. This codes for CASSYSPLTRTDTQYF.

The chain uses TRBV20-1 and TRBJ2-7, with no clear D. V lost 1 base to trimming and J lost 7 bases, with 11 bases between them. The CDR3 has 12 amino acids. Looked up from germline, CDR1 is DFQATT and CDR2 is SNEGSKA (reference sequence). The CDR3 region is CSARVLDGEQYF. The CDR3 DNA follows: TGCAGTGCTAGAGTCTTGGACGGGGAGCAGTACTTC.

The chain recombines TRBV19 with TRBJ1-5; D uncertain. The germline gives CDR1 LNHDA, CDR2 SQIVND (reference sequence). This CDR3 spans 14 amino acids. Trimming stripped 3 bases from V and 4 bases from J, with 10 bases between. The chain's CDR3 is CASSMPVRNQPQHF. The CDR3 nucleotides are TGTGCCAGTAGTATGCCCGTACGGAATCAGCCCCAGCATTTT.

This chain links TRBV7-9 with TRBJ2-1; D might be TRBD2 (6 bases). The V and J ends lost 9 bases and 3 bases respectively, with 9 bases between them. Germline assignment: CDR1 SEHNR and CDR2 FQNEAQ (reference sequence). The CDR3 spans 12 residues. CDR3 in amino acids: CASSGVYNEQFF. The CDR3 DNA sequence: TGTGCCAGTTCGGGGGTCTACAATGAGCAGTTCTTC.

V and J are TRBV4-1 and TRBJ1-1; perhaps TRBD1 as D (6 bases). Germline-derived CDR1 and CDR2 are MGHRA and YSYEKL. The CDR3 runs 15 residues. V was shortened by 0 bases and J by 0 bases, with 8 bases between the two germline ends. In DNA form, the CDR3 reads TGCGCCAGCAGCCAAGATGGGGGCATGAACACTGAAGCTTTCTTT. Protein: CASSQDGGMNTEAFF.

The chain recombines TRBV2 with TRBJ2-2; no definite D call. There are 17 residues in the CDR3. The V gene's germline CDR1 is SNHLY and CDR2 FYNNEI. Trimming took off 2 bases at V and 7 bases at J, with 20 bases between the two ends. The CDR3 reads CASSEWAPSGQGGELFF. CDR3 bases: TGTGCCAGCAGTGAATGGGCTCCGTCAGGTCAAGGCGGGGAGCTGTTTTTT. Filled out from reference TRBV2 and TRBJ2-2, the complete variable domain reads EPEVTQTPSHQVTQMGQEVILRCVPISNHLYFYWYRQILGQKVEFLVSFYNNEISEKSEIFDDQFSVERPDGSNFTLKIRSTKLEDSAMYFCASSEWAPSGQGGELFFGEGSRLTVL.

This clonotype was counted many times. The V and J genes are TRBV4-1 and TRBJ1-1, with 7 bases lining up with TRBD1. Germline assignment: CDR1 MGHRA and CDR2 YSYEKL. The CDR3 is 18 amino acids. J was trimmed by 1 base and V by 0 bases; bases with no gene match: 11. Here the CDR3 DNA reads TGCGCCAGCAGCCAAGAAGGCCAGGGGGGAGGCGGGAACACTGAAGCTTTCTTT. This gives the protein CASSQEGQGGGGNTEAFF.

This chain uses TRBV7-9 with TRBJ2-5; 12 bases are shared with TRBD2. The trim removed 5 bases at V and 0 bases at J, leaving 4 bases unmatched. Germline CDR1 is SEHNR and CDR2 is FQNEAQ (reference sequence). This CDR3 is built from 16 residues. This chain's CDR3 is CASSMTSGGHQETQYF. CDR3 DNA sequence: TGTGCCAGCAGCATGACTAGCGGGGGACACCAAGAGACCCAGTACTTC.

This rearrangement joins TRBV6-5 to TRBJ1-1, with D uncertain. CDR1 is MNHEY and CDR2 is SVGAGI in the germline V gene. V lost 2 bases and J 4 bases, leaving 8 bases between the germline ends. The CDR3 totals 13 residues. The DNA for the CDR3 is TGTGCCAGCAGTTACGGTAGGGCCACTGAAGCTTTCTTT. Translation: CASSYGRATEAFF.

The chain recombines TRBV24-1 with TRBJ2-1; D possibly matches TRBD1 or TRBD2 (5 bases each). The germline gives CDR1 KGHDR, CDR2 SFDVKD. Trimming pared 8 bases from V and 7 bases from J, leaving 20 bases between. CDR3 length: 15 residues. The CDR3 reads CATILGAERVNEQFF. CDR3 nucleotides: TGTGCCACCATCCTCGGGGCGGAGAGGGTGAATGAGCAGTTCTTC.

A few counts support this clonotype. The V gene is TRBV29-1, the J gene TRBJ2-7; D is possibly TRBD2 (6 bases). The CDR3 loop spans 15 amino acids. V gave up 4 bases and J gave up 1 base, with 17 bases separating them. Germline lookup yields CDR1 SQVTM and CDR2 ANQGSEA. The CDR3, as DNA: TGCAGCGTTGTGGGGGGTCCTGTGTTGTCCTACGAGCAGTACTTC. It yields the protein CSVVGGPVLSYEQYF.